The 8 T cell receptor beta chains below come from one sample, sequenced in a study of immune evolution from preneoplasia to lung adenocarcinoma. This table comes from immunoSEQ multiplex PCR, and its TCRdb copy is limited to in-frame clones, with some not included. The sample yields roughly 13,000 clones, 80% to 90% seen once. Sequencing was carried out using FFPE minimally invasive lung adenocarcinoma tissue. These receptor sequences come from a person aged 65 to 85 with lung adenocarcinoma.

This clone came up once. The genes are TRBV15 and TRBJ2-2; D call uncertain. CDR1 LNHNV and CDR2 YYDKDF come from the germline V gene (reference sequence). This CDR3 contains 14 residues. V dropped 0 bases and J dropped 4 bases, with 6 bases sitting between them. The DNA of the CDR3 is TGTGCCACCAGCAGAGATGGTACCACCGGGGAGCTGTTTTTT. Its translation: CATSRDGTTGELFF.

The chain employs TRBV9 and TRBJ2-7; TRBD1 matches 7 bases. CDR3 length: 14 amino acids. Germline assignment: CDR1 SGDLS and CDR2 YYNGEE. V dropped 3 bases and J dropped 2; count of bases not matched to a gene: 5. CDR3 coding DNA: TGTGCCAGCAGCGAAGGGACAGTACCCTACGAGCAGTACTTC. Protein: CASSEGTVPYEQYF.

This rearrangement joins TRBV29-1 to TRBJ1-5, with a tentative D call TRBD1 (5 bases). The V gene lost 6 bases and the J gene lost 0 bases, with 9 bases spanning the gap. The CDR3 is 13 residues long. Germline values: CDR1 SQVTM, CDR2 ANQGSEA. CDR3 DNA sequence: TGCAGCGTGGGGACGCTTAGCAATCAGCCCCAGCATTTT. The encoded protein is CSVGTLSNQPQHF.

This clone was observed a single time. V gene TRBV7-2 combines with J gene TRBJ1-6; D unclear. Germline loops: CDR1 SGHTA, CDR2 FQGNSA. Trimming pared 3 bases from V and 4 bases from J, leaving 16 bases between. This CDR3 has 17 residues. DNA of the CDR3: TGTGCCAGCAGCTTCTCAGTTGGGCCGGGGTATAATTCACCCCTCCACTTT. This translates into CASSFSVGPGYNSPLHF.

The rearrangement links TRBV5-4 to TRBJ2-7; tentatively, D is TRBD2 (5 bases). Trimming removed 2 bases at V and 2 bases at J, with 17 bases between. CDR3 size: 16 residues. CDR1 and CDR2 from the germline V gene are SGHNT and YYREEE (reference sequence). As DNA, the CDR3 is TGTGCCAGCAGCTTTTCCTCCTCGATGGGAGCCTACGAGCAGTACTTC. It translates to CASSFSSSMGAYEQYF.

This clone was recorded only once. The CDR3 DNA reads TGTGCCAGTAGTACAACCGCAAATGAAAAACTGTTTTTT. It translates to CASSTTANEKLFF. The chain couples TRBV19 to TRBJ1-4; the D is unclear. Germline V gives CDR1 LNHDA, CDR2 SQIVND (reference sequence). CDR3 length equals 13 residues. V lost 4 bases and J 5 bases, leaving 8 bases between the germline ends.

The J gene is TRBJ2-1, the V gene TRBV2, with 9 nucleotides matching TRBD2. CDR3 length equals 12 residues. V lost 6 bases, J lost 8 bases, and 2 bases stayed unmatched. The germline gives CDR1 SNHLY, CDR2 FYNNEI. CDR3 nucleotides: TGTGCCAGCAGCGGGACTAGCCATGAGCAGTTCTTC. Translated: CASSGTSHEQFF.

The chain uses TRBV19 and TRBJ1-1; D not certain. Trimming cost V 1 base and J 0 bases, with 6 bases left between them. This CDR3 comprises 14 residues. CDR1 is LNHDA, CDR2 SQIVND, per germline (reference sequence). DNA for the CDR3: TGTGCCAGTAGTATAGTCGGGGTGAACACTGAAGCTTTCTTT. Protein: CASSIVGVNTEAFF. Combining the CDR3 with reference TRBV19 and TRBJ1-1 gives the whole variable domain DGGITQSPKYLFRKEGQNVTLSCEQNLNHDAMYWYRQDPGQGLRLIYYSQIVNDFQKGDIAEGYSVSREKKESFPLTVTSAQKNPTAFYLCASSIVGVNTEAFFGQGTRLTVV.